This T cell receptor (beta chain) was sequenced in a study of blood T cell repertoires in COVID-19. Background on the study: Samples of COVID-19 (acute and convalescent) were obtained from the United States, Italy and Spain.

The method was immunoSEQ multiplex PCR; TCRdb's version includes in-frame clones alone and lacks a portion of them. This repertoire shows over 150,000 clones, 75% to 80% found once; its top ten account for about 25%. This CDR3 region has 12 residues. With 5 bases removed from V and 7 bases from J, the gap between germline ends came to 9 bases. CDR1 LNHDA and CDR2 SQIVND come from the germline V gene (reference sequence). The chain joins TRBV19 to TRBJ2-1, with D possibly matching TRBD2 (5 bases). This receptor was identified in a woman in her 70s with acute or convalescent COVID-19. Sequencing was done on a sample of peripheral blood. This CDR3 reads CASSPPGNEQFF. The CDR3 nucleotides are TGTGCCAGTAGTCCCCCGGGGAATGAGCAGTTCTTC.